This T cell receptor beta chain was sequenced for a study of T cells after yellow fever vaccination. Study-level points and caveats: FACS-sorted repertoires might harbor abundant contaminating clonotypes from the bulk population. Weaker overall was a secondary response that nonetheless peaked faster, on day 5 versus 15. The booster response re-showed most primary clones: approximately 97% CD4, 88% CD8.

The authors made TCR cDNA by 5'RACE template switching, adding a universal primer site and UMIs. A single record per CDR3 protein comes from TCRdb applying MiXCR to the 5' RACE reads. Seen here are about 220,000 distinct CDR3 sequences, less than 7.5% observed once, and the top ten hold 0.8% to 1.2%. A word on this clonotype: The target antigen is unknown.

Unmatched junction bases numbered 17, after V lost 2 bases and J lost 4 bases. The CDR3 has 20 residues. Germline CDR1 is SNHLY and CDR2 is FYNNEI. The input for sequencing was CD4+ T cells sorted from PBMCs, taken on the day of the yellow fever booster vaccination. The TCR originated in a man aged 25 to 45 who received the YFV17D yellow fever vaccine. This chain joins TRBV2 and TRBJ2-5; TRBD2 aligns across 12 bases. Here the CDR3 DNA reads TGTGCCAGCAGTGAACCTGGGGACAGATCGACTAGCGGGAGAAGAGAGACCCAGTACTTC. This translates into CASSEPGDRSTSGRRETQYF.